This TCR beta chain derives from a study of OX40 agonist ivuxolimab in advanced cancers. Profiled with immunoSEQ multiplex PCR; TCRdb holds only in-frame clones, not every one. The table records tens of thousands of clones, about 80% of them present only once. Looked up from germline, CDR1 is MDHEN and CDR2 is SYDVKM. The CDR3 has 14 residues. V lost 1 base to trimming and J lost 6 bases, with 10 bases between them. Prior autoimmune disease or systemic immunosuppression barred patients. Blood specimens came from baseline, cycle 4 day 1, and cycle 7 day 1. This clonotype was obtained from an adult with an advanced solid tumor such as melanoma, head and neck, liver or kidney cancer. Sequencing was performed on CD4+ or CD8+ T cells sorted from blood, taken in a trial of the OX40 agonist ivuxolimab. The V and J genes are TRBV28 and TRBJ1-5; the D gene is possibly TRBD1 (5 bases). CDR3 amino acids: CASSLSGPPQPQHF. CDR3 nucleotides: TGTGCCAGCAGTTTATCAGGGCCCCCTCAGCCCCAGCATTTT.